These 11 T cell receptor beta chains came from one sample sequenced in a study of blood T cells in healthy people across ages (dated by TCRdb to 2013 to 2016). Libraries came from 5' RACE. Sequencing relied on an Illumina HiSeq 2500. A second 7 to 11 cycle PCR used a sample-barcoded 5' primer and a J-beta primer mix. TCRdb ran its own pipeline on the public reads, namely fastp trimming at Q25 and MiXCR clone calling, and kept in-frame beta chains. Each CDR3 protein gets just one entry, which takes the most common genes and DNA from the rows behind it. Counted in this sample were some 1,000,000 distinct CDR3 sequences; approximately 26% of them appeared once. Of the sample, approximately 0.75% falls within the top ten clones. These data also featured in a second study, about T cells of mothers and their children.

The specimen was blood. Receptors were obtained from a girl aged 2 to 9 in good health.

A few counts support this clonotype. The gene calls are TRBV7-2 and TRBJ2-3, with a possible D match to TRBD2 (6 bases). Germline lookup yields CDR1 SGHTA and CDR2 FQGNSA. V shed 4 bases and J shed 4 bases, with 18 bases lying between them. This CDR3 contains 16 residues. The CDR3 here is CASSSWFPVAADTQYF. In DNA form, the CDR3 reads TGTGCCAGCAGCTCCTGGTTCCCGGTAGCGGCAGATACGCAGTATTTT.

This chain joins TRBV4-3 and TRBJ2-5; 7 bases line up with TRBD2. The CDR3 is 15 residues long. V shed 0 bases and J 4 bases; nucleotides not matched to a gene: 5. Germline loops: CDR1 LGHNA, CDR2 YSLEER. Written as DNA, the CDR3 is TGCGCCAGCAGCCAAGATAAAACGGGAGGAGAGACCCAGTACTTC. Its translation is CASSQDKTGGETQYF.

This clonotype occurred a few times. The genes are TRBV28 and TRBJ2-7; tentative D call: TRBD2 (6 bases). This CDR3 is built from 15 residues. V was cut by 5 bases and J by 4 bases, with 18 bases left in between. CDR1 is MDHEN, CDR2 SYDVKM, per germline. The CDR3 DNA is TGTGCCAGCAGTCCCGACAACTTCGGGGGTTACGAGCAGTACTTC. This gives the protein CASSPDNFGGYEQYF.

This clonotype was recorded a few times. The genes are TRBV7-9 and TRBJ2-7; D remains unclear. The CDR3 consists of 14 residues. The germline V gene has CDR1 SEHNR and CDR2 FQNEAQ (reference sequence). V was trimmed by 3 bases and J by 5 bases, leaving 14 bases between them. CDR3 loop: CASSFPLVGNEQYF. CDR3 coding DNA: TGTGCCAGCAGCTTCCCGTTGGTAGGAAACGAGCAGTACTTC.

This clonotype was seen more than once but under ten times. This chain joins TRBV2 and TRBJ2-5, with 8 positions matching TRBD2. The DNA end is a closer match to TRBJ2-1, so the J assignment may be wrong. In germline, CDR1 is SNHLY, CDR2 FYNNEI. CDR3 size: 13 residues. DNA of the CDR3: TGTGCCAGCAGCGGGGGGGCCGACAATGAGCAGTTCTTC. This sequence encodes CASSGGADNEQFF.

This clonotype was found a few times. V and J are TRBV4-1 and TRBJ2-1, with 7 nucleotides matching TRBD2. Per germline, CDR1 MGHRA and CDR2 YSYEKL. This CDR3 contains 17 residues. After removal of 4 bases from V and 4 bases from J, the junction contained 13 bases not matched to a gene. The CDR3 is CASSRGEASGSYNEQFF. In DNA, the CDR3 is TGCGCCAGCAGCCGAGGTGAGGCTAGCGGATCGTACAATGAGCAGTTCTTC.

The table lists this clonotype with a few counts. V usage is TRBV20-1 and J usage is TRBJ2-5, with no clear D. CDR1 is DFQATT, CDR2 SNEGSKA, per germline (reference sequence). CDR3 length equals 11 residues. V was shortened by 4 bases and J by 0 bases, with 3 bases between the two germline ends. CDR3: CSATDQETQYF. The CDR3 region has the DNA TGCAGTGCTACAGACCAAGAGACCCAGTACTTC.

In this sample, this clonotype turned up a few times. The rearrangement links TRBV20-1 to TRBJ1-2; D remains unclear. The CDR3 is made up of 12 amino acids. V was trimmed by 3 bases and J by 6 bases, leaving 11 bases between them. Germline loops: CDR1 DFQATT, CDR2 SNEGSKA (reference sequence). CDR3 bases: TGCAGTGCTAGCGCTGGGTCGGATGGCTACACCTTC. Amino acid sequence: CSASAGSDGYTF.

This clonotype was observed at least ten times. V gene TRBV11-2 combines with J gene TRBJ2-3, with TRBD2 identical over 8 bases. Germline V gene sequence: CDR1 SGHAT, CDR2 FQNNGV. Trimming at V came to 4 bases and at J to 0 bases, leaving 3 bases not matched to a gene. CDR3 length equals 15 residues. The CDR3 reads CASSSLAGSTDTQYF. CDR3 DNA sequence: TGTGCCAGCAGCTCGTTAGCGGGGAGCACAGATACGCAGTATTTT.

The chain joins TRBV24-1 to TRBJ2-5; D is uncertain. Germline assignment: CDR1 KGHDR and CDR2 SFDVKD. The CDR3 runs to 11 residues. Trimming shortened V by 1 base and J by 6 bases, and 2 bases separated the two germline ends. CDR3 residues: CATSDFKTQYF. The DNA for the CDR3 is TGTGCCACCAGTGATTTTAAGACCCAGTACTTC.

The chain couples TRBV7-2 to TRBJ2-3, with 10 bases that match TRBD2. Germline lookup yields CDR1 SGHTA and CDR2 FQGNSA. The CDR3 is 15 amino acids. The V gene end was trimmed by 5 bases and the J gene end by 3 bases; junction bases not matched to a gene: 5. CDR3 coding DNA: TGTGCCAGCAGCCACAGCGGGGGGGCGACAGATACGCAGTATTTT. Translating gives CASSHSGGATDTQYF.